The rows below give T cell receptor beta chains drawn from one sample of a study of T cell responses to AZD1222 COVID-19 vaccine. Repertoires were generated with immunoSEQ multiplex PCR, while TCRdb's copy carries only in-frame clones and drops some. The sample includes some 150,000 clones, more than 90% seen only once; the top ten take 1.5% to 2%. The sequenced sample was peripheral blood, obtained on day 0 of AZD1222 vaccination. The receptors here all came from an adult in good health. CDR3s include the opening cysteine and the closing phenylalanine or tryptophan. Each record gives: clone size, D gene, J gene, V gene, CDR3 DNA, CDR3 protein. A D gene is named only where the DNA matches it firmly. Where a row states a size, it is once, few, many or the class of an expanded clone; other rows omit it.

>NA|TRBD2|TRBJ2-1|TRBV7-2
TGTGCCAGCCAAGCGAGCGGGGGGGCCAATGAGCAGTTCTTC
CASQASGGANEQFF
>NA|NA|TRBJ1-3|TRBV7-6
TGTGCCAGCAGCGTTTTGAGCTCTGGAAACACCATATATTTT
CASSVLSSGNTIYF
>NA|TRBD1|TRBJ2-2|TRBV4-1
TGCGCCAGCAGCCAACCCGACAGGGTCACCGGGGAGCTGTTTTTT
CASSQPDRVTGELFF
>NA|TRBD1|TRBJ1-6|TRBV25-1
TGTGCCAGCAGTACTTTGACAGGGTATAATTCACCCCTCCACTTT
CASSTLTGYNSPLHF
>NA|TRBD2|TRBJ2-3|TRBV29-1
TGCAGCGTTGTAGCCAGCGGGATTTTAAGTAGCACAGATACGCAGTATTTT
CSVVASGILSSTDTQYF
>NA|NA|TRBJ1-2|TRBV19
TGTGCCAGTACCGGGGTCCTCTATGGCTACACCTTC
CASTGVLYGYTF
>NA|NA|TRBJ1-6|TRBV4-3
TGCGCCAGCAGCCCATACCGTGGAGACATGAACTATAATTCACCCCTCCACTTT
CASSPYRGDMNYNSPLHF
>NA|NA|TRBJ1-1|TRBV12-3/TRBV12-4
TGTGCCAGCAGTTTCGGAACGGGTGAAGCTTTCTTT
CASSFGTGEAFF
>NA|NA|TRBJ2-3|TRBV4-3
TGCGCCAGCAGCCAAGAAATTGTAGGCAGCAGCACAGATACGCAGTATTTT
CASSQEIVGSSTDTQYF
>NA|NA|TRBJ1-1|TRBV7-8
TGTGCCAGCAGTTGGGACACTGAAGCTTTCTTT
CASSWDTEAFF
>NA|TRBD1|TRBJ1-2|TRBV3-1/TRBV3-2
TGTGCCAGCAGCCGCAACGGGGACAGGGAGACTTATGGCTACACCTTC
CASSRNGDRETYGYTF
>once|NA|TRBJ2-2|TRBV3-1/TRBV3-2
TGTGCCAGCAGCCAACGATCACTAGGGGGGGCCGGGGAGCTGTTTTTT
CASSQRSLGGAGELFF
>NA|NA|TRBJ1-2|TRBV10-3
TGTGCCATCAGTGACGACAGACCGGTTGGGAGGTCGAAAGGCTACACCTTC
CAISDDRPVGRSKGYTF
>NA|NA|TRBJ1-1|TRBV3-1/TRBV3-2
TGTGCCAGCAGACGGGGGGCCGGAACTGAAGCTTTCTTT
CASRRGAGTEAFF
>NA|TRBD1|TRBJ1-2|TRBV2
TGTGCCAGCAGGGGGACAGAGGCTAACTATGGCTACACCTTC
CASRGTEANYGYTF
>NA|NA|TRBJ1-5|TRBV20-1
TGCAGTGCTAGTGTTTCGACGGCTAGCAATCAGCCCCAGCATTTT
CSASVSTASNQPQHF
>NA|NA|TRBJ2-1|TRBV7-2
TGTGCCAGCAGAACGACCGGGACGCCGAGCGATGAGCAGTTCTTC
CASRTTGTPSDEQFF
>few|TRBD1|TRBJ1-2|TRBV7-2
TGTGCCAGCAGCATCCAGGGGGCAGGCTATGGCTACACCTTC
CASSIQGAGYGYTF
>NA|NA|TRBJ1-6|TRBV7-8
TGTGCCAGCAGCCTGGGGGTTTTATCACCCCTCCACTTT
CASSLGVLSPLHF
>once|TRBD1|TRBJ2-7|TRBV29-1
TGCAGCGTTGAAGGTCGGAGAGACAGGGGGATCTACGAGCAGTACTTC
CSVEGRRDRGIYEQYF
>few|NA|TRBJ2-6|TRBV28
TGTGCCAGCAGTTTTCTCCCCTCTGGGGCCAACGTCCTGACTTTC
CASSFLPSGANVLTF
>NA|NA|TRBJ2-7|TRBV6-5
TGTGCCAGCAAAAAACTTGGCATCGCCTACGAGCAGTACTTC
CASKKLGIAYEQYF
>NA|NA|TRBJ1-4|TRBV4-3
TGCGCCAGCAGCCAAGCTCCCAGAACTAATGAAAAACTGTTTTTT
CASSQAPRTNEKLFF
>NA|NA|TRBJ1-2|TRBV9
TGTGCCAGCAGCTTAGGGGTTTCTGCATCCGCTTATGGCTACACCTTC
CASSLGVSASAYGYTF
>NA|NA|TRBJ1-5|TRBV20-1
TGCAGTGCTAAGGGGAGTCAGCCCCAGCATTTT
CSAKGSQPQHF
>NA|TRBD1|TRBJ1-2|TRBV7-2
TGTGCCAGCAGCTTAGCGGCACAGGGGCACTATGGCTACACCTTC
CASSLAAQGHYGYTF
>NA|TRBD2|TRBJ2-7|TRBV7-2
TGTGCCAGCAGCTTAGGCGCCCTAGCGGGAGGGGGAGAGCAGTACTTC
CASSLGALAGGGEQYF
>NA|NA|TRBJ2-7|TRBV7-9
TGTGCCAGCAGCTTAGGCCGTTACGAGCAGTACTTC
CASSLGRYEQYF
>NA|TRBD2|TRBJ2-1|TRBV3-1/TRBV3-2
TGTGCCAGCAGCCTAAGGTCCGGAAGCGGGAGGACTGGGGGCTACAATGAGCAGTTCTTC
CASSLRSGSGRTGGYNEQFF